This T cell receptor (beta chain) is drawn from a study of CD8+ T cells in alopecia areata. Study-wide background: The drug, oral tofacitinib, was given to treated patients at 5 to 10 mg twice daily. By percentage of affected scalp area, the severity of treated patients was scored. Study-wide results and limits: As there was one nonresponder, how baseline CD8+ expansion relates to response remains uncertain.

The CDR3 is 15 residues long. Trimming pared 0 bases from V and 7 bases from J, leaving 13 bases between. Germline loops: CDR1 SGHVS, CDR2 FQNEAQ. Treatment reported: oral pan-JAK inhibitor, 5-10 mg twice daily. As part of sample collection, lesional scalp punch biopsies and peripheral blood were taken from alopecia areata patients. Extracted RNA was reverse transcribed, and the resulting cDNA served as sequencing template. The data were produced by immunoSEQ multiplex PCR, yet TCRdb's version contains in-frame clones alone and is incomplete. The profile shows 95,000 to 100,000 clones, around 55% of them singletons. In this sample, this clone turned up a few times. Its target is unknown.

This clonotype originated in a human donor with alopecia areata. V is TRBV7-8 and J is TRBJ2-1; D perhaps matches TRBD2 (7 bases). Sequenced here: CD8+ T cells sorted from blood, sampled at week 4, from a patient treated with tofacitinib. CDR3 protein: CASSLARGPGNEQFF. CDR3 nucleotide sequence: TGTGCCAGCAGCTTAGCGCGGGGGCCTGGGAATGAGCAGTTCTTC.